The rows below give T cell receptor beta chains drawn from one sample of a study of T cell repertoires in cytomegalovirus infection. TCRdb passed the reads through MiXCR, listing each CDR3 protein once. This table has about 680,000 distinct CDR3 sequences, less than 25% appearing once. Input material: CD8+ T cells from PBMCs. The receptors originated from a human donor in good health (CMV status not recorded). Some clones in this sample may be carry-over from other donors' samples. Both conserved end residues are part of each CDR3. The D gene is left open where the match is weak. Not every row has a clone size; where given, it reads once, few, many or a size class.

v_call	d_call	clone_size	j_call	cdr3_aa	cdr3_nt
TRBV7-6	NA	many	TRBJ1-2	CASSLGRDINYGYTF	TGTGCCAGCAGCCTAGGTAGGGACATCAACTATGGCTACACCTTC
TRBV4-1	TRBD1	few	TRBJ1-6	CASSQDQWTGLNSPLHF	TGCGCCAGCAGCCAAGATCAATGGACAGGGTTGAATTCACCCCTCCACTTT
TRBV28	NA	few	TRBJ2-3	CASSASGGLADTQYF	TGTGCCAGCAGTGCCTCGGGGGGCCTGGCAGATACGCAGTATTTT
TRBV5-1	NA	NA	TRBJ2-4	CASSIEGGKNIQYF	TGCGCCAGCAGCATAGAAGGGGGCAAAAACATTCAGTACTTC
TRBV20-1	TRBD1	NA	TRBJ1-2	CSAINRGSYYGYTF	TGCAGTGCGATTAACAGGGGTTCTTATTATGGCTACACCTTC
TRBV28	TRBD2	NA	TRBJ2-5	CASFSSGGWETQYF	TGTGCCAGCTTCTCTAGCGGGGGTTGGGAGACCCAGTACTTC
TRBV6-2/TRBV6-3	TRBD1	NA	TRBJ2-2	CASDQGERNGELFF	TGTGCCAGTGACCAGGGGGAGCGGAACGGGGAGCTGTTTTTT
TRBV6-5	NA	many	TRBJ2-1	CASSYSGLYNEQFF	TGTGCCAGCAGTTACTCGGGCCTATACAATGAGCAGTTCTTC
TRBV4-3	TRBD2	many	TRBJ2-5	CASSQDPSGGAETQYF	TGCGCCAGCAGCCAAGATCCGAGCGGGGGGGCCGAGACCCAGTACTTC
TRBV19	NA	NA	TRBJ1-1	CASSILPGTTNTEAFF	TGTGCCAGTAGTATACTTCCCGGGACAACGAACACTGAAGCTTTCTTT
TRBV7-9	NA	many	TRBJ2-1	CASSPRGSGDRQVGQFF	TGTGCCAGCAGCCCTCGAGGGTCCGGGGATCGGCAGGTAGGGCAGTTCTTC
TRBV7-2	NA	many	TRBJ2-5	CASSDRFRGGFETQYF	TGTGCCAGCAGCGATAGATTTAGGGGGGGATTTGAGACCCAGTACTTC
TRBV5-6	TRBD1	NA	TRBJ2-3	CASSLETGFLPDTQYF	TGTGCCAGCAGCTTGGAGACAGGGTTCCTCCCAGATACGCAGTATTTT
TRBV2	TRBD1	few	TRBJ2-7	CASMSTGSSYEQYF	TGTGCCAGCATGTCGACAGGGAGCTCCTACGAGCAGTACTTC
TRBV10-3	NA	few	TRBJ1-1	CASNSPPDEAFF	TGTGCCTCAAATTCGCCTCCCGATGAAGCTTTCTTT
TRBV6-2/TRBV6-3	NA	NA	TRBJ2-1	CASSSPLVPGTYNEQFF	TGTGCCAGCAGTTCCCCCCTTGTTCCGGGGACCTACAATGAGCAGTTCTTC
TRBV20-1	TRBD1	few	TRBJ2-2	CSARIRDRVSTGELFF	TGCAGTGCTAGGATCCGGGACAGGGTTTCCACCGGGGAGCTGTTTTTT
TRBV6-5	NA	few	TRBJ2-5	CASKPGQTETQYF	TGTGCCAGCAAGCCCGGACAGACGGAGACCCAGTACTTC
TRBV19	TRBD2	NA	TRBJ2-1	CASLGLAGGIDEQFF	TGTGCCAGCCTGGGACTAGCGGGGGGCATAGATGAGCAGTTCTTC
TRBV6-2/TRBV6-3	TRBD2	NA	TRBJ2-3	CASSYLTSPPGDTQYF	TGTGCCAGCAGTTACCTGACTAGCCCGCCAGGGGATACGCAGTATTTT
TRBV20-1	TRBD1	NA	TRBJ1-1	CSARKAGQGDLMNTEAFF	TGCAGTGCACGAAAGGCCGGGCAGGGGGATTTGATGAACACTGAAGCTTTCTTT
TRBV20-1	TRBD1	few	TRBJ1-5	CSARDYWETGDQPQHF	TGCAGTGCTAGAGATTATTGGGAGACAGGGGATCAGCCCCAGCATTTT
TRBV6-1	TRBD1	many	TRBJ2-1	CASSQVFGQGYEQFF	TGTGCCAGCAGCCAGGTTTTTGGACAGGGGTATGAGCAGTTCTTC
TRBV19	TRBD2	NA	TRBJ2-1	CASKGRGGQGYNEQFF	TGTGCCAGTAAAGGACGGGGGGGCCAGGGATACAATGAGCAGTTCTTC
TRBV6-5	NA	NA	TRBJ2-2	CASSWGATGELFF	TGTGCCAGCAGTTGGGGGGCGACCGGGGAGCTGTTTTTT
TRBV29-1	TRBD1	few	TRBJ2-1	CSVEDRGLYNEQFF	TGCAGCGTTGAGGACAGGGGGTTGTACAATGAGCAGTTCTTC
TRBV2	TRBD1	few	TRBJ2-6	CASSRPGQVISGANVLTF	TGTGCCAGCAGTAGGCCGGGACAGGTCATATCTGGGGCCAACGTCCTGACTTTC
TRBV28	NA	few	TRBJ2-2	CASFLLRGANTGELFF	TGTGCCAGCTTCCTGTTGCGGGGCGCGAACACCGGGGAGCTGTTTTTT
TRBV24-1	NA	NA	TRBJ2-3	CATSDSGLLADTQYF	TGTGCCACCAGTGATTCTGGACTACTCGCAGATACGCAGTATTTT
TRBV28	NA	NA	TRBJ2-7	CASSFLGHYEQYF	TGTGCCAGCAGTTTTCTGGGGCACTACGAGCAGTACTTC
TRBV7-6	TRBD2	many	TRBJ2-1	CASSFGGGAQNEQFF	TGTGCCAGCAGCTTTGGCGGGGGGGCGCAAAATGAGCAGTTCTTC
TRBV12-3/TRBV12-4	NA	many	TRBJ2-1	CASSPGHNNEQFF	TGTGCCAGCAGTCCGGGACACAACAATGAGCAGTTCTTC
TRBV7-6	NA	NA	TRBJ2-5	CASSFDGLYQETQYF	TGTGCCAGCAGCTTTGACGGGTTGTACCAAGAGACCCAGTACTTC
TRBV29-1	NA	few	TRBJ2-5	CSGGAQETQYF	TGCAGCGGGGGCGCCCAAGAGACCCAGTACTTC
TRBV29-1	NA	few	TRBJ2-3	CSVEVVEQLTDTQYF	TGCAGCGTTGAAGTCGTAGAACAGCTCACAGATACGCAGTATTTT
TRBV6-1	NA	few	TRBJ2-1	CASINEQFF	TGTGCCAGCATTAATGAGCAGTTCTTC
TRBV4-2	NA	few	TRBJ2-1	CASSQGGGWNNEQFF	TGTGCCAGCAGCCAAGGTGGGGGCTGGAACAATGAGCAGTTCTTC
TRBV27	TRBD2	NA	TRBJ2-1	CASSLSGGGLDEQFF	TGTGCCAGCAGTTTATCCGGGGGGGGCTTAGATGAGCAGTTCTTC
TRBV4-1	TRBD1	few	TRBJ2-7	CASSQVRTGAASYEQYF	TGCGCCAGCAGCCAAGTCCGAACAGGGGCGGCCTCCTACGAGCAGTACTTC